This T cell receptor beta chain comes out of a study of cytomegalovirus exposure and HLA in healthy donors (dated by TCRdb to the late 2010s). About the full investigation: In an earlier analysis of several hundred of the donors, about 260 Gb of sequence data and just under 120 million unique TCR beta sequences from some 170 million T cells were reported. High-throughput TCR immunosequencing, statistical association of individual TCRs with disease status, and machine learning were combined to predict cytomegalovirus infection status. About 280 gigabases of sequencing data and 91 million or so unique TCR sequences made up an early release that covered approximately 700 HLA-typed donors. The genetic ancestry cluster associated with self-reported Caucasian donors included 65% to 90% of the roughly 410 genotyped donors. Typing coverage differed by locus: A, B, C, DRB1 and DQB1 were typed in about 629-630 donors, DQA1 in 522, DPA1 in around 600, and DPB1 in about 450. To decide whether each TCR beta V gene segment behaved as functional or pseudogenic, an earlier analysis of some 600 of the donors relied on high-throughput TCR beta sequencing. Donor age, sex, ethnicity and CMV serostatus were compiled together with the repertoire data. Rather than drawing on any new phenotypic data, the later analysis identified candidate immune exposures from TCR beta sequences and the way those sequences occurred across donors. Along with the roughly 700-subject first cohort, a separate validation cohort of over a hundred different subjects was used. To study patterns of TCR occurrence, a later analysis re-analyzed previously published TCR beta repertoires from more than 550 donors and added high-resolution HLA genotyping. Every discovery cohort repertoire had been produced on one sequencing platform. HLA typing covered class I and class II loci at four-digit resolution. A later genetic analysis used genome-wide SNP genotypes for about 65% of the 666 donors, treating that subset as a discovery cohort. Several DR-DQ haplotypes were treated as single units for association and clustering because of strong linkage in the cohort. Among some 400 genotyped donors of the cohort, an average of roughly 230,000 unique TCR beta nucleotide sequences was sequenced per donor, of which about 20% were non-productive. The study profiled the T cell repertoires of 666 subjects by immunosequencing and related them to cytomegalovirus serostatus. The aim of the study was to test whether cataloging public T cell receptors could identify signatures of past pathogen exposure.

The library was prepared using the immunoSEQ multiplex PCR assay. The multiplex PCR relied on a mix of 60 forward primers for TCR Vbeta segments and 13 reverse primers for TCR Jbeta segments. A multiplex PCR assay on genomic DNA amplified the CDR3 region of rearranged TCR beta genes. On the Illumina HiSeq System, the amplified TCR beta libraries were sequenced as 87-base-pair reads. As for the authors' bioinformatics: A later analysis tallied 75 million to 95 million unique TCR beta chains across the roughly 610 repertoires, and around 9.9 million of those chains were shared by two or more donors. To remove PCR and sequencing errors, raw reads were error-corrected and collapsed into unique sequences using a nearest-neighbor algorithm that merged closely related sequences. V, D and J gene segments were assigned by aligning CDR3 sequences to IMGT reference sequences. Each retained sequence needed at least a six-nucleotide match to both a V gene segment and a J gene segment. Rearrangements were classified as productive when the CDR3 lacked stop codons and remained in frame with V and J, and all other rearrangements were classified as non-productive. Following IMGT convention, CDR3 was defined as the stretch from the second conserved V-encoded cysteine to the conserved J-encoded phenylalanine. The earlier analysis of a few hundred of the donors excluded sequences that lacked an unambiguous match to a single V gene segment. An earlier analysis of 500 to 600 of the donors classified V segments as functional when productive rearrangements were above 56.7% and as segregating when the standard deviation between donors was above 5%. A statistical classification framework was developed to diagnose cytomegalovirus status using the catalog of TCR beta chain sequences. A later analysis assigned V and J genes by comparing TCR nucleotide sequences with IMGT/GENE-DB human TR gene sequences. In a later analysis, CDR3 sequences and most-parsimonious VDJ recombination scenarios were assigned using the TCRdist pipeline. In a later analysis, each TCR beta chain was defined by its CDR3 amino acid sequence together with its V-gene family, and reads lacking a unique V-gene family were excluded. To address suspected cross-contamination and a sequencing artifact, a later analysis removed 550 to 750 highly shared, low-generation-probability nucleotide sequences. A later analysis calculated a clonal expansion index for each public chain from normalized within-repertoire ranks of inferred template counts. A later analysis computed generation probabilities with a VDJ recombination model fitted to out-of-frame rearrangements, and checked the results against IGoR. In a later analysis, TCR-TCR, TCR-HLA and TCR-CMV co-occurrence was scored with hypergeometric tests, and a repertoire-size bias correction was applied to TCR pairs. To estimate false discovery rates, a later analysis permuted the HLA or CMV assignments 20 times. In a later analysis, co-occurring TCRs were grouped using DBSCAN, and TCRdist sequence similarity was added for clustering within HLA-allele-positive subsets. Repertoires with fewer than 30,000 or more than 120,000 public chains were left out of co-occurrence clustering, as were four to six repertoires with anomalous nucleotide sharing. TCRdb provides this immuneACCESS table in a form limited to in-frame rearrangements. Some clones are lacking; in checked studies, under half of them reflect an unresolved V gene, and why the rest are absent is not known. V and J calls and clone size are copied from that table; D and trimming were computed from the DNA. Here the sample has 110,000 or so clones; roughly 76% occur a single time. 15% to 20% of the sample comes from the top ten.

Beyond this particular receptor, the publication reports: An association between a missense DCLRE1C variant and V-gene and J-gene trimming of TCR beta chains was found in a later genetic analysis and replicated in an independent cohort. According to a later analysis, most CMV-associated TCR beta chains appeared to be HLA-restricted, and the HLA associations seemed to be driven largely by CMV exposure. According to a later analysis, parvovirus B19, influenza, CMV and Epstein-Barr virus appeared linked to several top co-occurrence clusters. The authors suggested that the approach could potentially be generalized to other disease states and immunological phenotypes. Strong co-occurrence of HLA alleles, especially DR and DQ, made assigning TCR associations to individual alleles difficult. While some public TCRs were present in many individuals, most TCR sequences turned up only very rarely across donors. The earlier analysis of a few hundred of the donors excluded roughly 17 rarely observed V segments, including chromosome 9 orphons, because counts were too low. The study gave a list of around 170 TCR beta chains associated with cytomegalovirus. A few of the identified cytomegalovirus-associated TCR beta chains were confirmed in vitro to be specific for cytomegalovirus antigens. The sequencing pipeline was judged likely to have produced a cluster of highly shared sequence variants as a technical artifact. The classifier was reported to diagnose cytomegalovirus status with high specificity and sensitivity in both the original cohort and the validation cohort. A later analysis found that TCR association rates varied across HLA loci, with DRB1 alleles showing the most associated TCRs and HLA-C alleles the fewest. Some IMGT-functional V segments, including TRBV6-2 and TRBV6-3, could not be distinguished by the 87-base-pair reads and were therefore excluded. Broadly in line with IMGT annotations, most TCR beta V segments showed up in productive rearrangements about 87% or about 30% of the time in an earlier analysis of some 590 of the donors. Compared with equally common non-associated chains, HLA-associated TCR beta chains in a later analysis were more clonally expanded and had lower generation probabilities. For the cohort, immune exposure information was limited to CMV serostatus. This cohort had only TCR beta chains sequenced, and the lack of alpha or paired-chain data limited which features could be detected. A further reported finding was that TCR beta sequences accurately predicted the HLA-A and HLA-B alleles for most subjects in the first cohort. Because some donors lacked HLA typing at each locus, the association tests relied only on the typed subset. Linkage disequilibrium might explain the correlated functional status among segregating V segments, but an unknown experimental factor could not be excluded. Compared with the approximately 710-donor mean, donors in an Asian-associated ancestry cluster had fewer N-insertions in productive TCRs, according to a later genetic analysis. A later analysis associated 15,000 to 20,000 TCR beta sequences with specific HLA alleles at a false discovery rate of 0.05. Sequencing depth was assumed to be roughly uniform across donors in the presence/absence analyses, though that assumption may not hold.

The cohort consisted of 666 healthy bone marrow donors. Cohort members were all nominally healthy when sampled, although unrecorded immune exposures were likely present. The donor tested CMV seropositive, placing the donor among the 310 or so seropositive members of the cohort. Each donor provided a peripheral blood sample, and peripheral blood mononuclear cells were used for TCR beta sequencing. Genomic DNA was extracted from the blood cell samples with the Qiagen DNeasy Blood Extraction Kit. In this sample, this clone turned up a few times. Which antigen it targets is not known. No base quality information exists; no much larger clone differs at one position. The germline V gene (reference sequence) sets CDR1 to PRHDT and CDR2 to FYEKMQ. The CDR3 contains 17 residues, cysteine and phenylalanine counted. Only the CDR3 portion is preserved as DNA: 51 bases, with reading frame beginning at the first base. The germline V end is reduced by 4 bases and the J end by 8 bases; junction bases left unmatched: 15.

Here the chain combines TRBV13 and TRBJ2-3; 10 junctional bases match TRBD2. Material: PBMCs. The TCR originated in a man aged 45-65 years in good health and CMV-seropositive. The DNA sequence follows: TGTGCCAGCAGCTCTCAGCCGGGACTAGCGAAACAGGGTACGCAGTATTTT. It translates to CASSSQPGLAKQGTQYF.